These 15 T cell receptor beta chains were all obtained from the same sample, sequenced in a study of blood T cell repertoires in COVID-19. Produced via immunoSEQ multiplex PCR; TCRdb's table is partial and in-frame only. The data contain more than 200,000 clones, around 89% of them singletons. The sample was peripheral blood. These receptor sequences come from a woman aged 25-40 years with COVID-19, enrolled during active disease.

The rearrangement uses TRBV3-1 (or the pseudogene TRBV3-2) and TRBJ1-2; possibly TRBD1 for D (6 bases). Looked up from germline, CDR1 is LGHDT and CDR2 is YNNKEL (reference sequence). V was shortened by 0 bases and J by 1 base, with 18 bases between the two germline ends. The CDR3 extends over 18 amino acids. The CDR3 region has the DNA TGTGCCAGCAGCCAAGAGTCCAACCTGCAGGGGCGTAACTATGGCTACACCTTC. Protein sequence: CASSQESNLQGRNYGYTF.

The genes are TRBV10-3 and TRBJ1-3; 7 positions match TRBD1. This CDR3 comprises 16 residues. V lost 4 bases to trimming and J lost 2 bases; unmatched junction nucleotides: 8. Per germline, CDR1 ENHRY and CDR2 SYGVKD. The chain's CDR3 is CAISGRQGTPGNTIYF. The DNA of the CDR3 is TGTGCCATCAGTGGAAGACAGGGCACTCCTGGAAACACCATATATTTT.

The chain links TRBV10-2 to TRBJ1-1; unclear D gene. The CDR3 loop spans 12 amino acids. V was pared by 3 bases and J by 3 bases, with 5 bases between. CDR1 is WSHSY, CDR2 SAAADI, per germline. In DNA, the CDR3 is TGCGCCAGCAGTGACAGTCACACTGAAGCTTTCTTT. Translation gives CASSDSHTEAFF.

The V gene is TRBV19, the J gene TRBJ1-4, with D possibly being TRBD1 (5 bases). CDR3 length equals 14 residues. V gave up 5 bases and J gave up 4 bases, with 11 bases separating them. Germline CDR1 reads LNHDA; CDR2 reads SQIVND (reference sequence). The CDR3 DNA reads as TGTGCCAGTAGTCCACAGGTGAATAATGAAAAACTGTTTTTT. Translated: CASSPQVNNEKLFF.

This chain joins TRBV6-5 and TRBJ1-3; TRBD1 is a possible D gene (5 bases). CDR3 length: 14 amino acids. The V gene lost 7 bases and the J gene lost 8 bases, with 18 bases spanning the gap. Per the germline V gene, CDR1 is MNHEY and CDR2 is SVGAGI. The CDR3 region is CASTGSGRGDTIYF. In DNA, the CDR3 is TGTGCCAGCACCGGTTCGGGGAGGGGCGACACCATATATTTT.

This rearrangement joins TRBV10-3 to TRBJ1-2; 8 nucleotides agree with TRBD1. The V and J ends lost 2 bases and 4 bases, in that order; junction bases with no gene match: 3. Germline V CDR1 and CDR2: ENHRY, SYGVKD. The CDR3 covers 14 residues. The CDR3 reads CAISEGQGAYGYTF. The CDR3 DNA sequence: TGTGCCATCAGTGAGGGGCAGGGGGCCTATGGCTACACCTTC.

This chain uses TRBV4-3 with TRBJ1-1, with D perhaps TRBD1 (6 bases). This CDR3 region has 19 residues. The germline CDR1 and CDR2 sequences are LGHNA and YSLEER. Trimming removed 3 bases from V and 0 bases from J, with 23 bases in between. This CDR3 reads CASSHLLGIGQSMNTEAFF. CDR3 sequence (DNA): TGCGCCAGCAGCCACCTATTGGGGATCGGACAGTCCATGAACACTGAAGCTTTCTTT.

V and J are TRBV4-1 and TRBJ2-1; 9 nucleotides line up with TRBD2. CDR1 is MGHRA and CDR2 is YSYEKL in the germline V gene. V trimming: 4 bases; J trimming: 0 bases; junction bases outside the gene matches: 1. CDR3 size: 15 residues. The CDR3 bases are TGCGCCAGCAGCCCAGCGGGGGGCTCCTACAATGAGCAGTTCTTC. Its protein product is CASSPAGGSYNEQFF.

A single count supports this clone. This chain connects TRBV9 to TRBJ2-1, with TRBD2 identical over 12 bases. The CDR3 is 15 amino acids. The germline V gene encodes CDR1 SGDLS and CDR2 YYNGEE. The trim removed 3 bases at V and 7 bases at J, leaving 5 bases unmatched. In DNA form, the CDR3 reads TGTGCCAGCAGCGAGGGGCTAGCGGGAGGGAATGAGCAGTTCTTC. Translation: CASSEGLAGGNEQFF.

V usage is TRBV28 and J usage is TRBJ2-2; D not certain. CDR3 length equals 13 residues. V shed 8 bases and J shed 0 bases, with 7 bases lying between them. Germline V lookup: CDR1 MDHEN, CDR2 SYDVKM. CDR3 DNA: TGTGCCAGCCGAGAGACGAACACCGGGGAGCTGTTTTTT. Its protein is CASRETNTGELFF. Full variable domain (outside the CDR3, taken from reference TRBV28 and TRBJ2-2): DVKVTQSSRYLVKRTGEKVFLECVQDMDHENMFWYRQDPGLGLRLIYFSYDVKMKEKGDIPEGYSVSREKKERFSLILESASTNQTSMYLCASRETNTGELFFGEGSRLTVL.

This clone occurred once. CDR3: CASSFAGTGVAEAFF. The CDR3 DNA is TGTGCCAGCAGCTTCGCCGGGACAGGGGTGGCTGAAGCTTTCTTT. The rearrangement links TRBV5-5 to TRBJ1-1, with 10 bases identical to TRBD1. The junction had 7 bases not matched to a gene; V was cut back by 2 bases and J by 6 bases. The germline gives CDR1 SGHKS, CDR2 YYEKEE (reference sequence). The CDR3 contains 15 residues.

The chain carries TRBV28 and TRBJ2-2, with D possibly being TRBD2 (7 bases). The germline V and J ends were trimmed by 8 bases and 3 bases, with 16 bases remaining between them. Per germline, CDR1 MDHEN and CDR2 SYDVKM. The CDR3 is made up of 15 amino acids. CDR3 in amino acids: CASGSGTPDTGELFF. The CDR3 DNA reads TGTGCCAGCGGAAGCGGGACACCAGACACCGGGGAGCTGTTTTTT.

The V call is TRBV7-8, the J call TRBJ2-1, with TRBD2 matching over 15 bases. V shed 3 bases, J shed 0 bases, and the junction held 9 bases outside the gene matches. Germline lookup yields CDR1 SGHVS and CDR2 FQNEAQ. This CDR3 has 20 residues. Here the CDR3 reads CASSFPGLAGGLSSYNEQFF. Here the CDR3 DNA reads TGTGCCAGCAGCTTCCCGGGACTAGCGGGGGGCCTGAGCTCCTACAATGAGCAGTTCTTC.

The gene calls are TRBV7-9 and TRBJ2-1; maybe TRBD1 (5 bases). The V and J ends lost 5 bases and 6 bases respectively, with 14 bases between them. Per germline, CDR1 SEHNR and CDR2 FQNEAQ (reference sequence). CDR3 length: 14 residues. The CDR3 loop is CASSPRGSPNEQFF. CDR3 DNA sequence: TGTGCCAGCAGCCCTAGGGGCAGCCCCAATGAGCAGTTCTTC.

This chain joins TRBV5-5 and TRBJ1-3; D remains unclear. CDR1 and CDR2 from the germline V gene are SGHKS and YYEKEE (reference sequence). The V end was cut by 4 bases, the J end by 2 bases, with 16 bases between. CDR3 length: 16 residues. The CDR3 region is CASSQVETSAGNTIYF. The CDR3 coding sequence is TGTGCCAGCAGCCAAGTAGAGACATCAGCTGGAAACACCATATATTTT. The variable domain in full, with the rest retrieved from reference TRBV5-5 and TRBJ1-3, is DAGVTQSPTHLIKTRGQQVTLRCSPISGHKSVSWYQQVLGQGPQFIFQYYEKEERGRGNFPDRFSARQFPNYSSELNVNALLLGDSALYLCASSQVETSAGNTIYFGEGSWLTVV.